This T cell receptor beta chain stems from a study of cytomegalovirus exposure and HLA in healthy donors. Study-wide points: HLA allele associations emerged for roughly 17,000 TCR beta sequences in a later analysis, at 0.05 false discovery rate. A missense DCLRE1C variant was associated with V- and J-gene trimming of TCR beta chains in a later analysis, and an independent cohort replicated the association. Accurate predictions that matched the HLA-A and HLA-B alleles of most subjects were reportedly made from TCR beta sequences. Equally common other TCR beta chains were less clonally expanded than HLA-associated ones, a later analysis found.

PCR amplification relied on 60 Vbeta primers (plus 13 Jbeta primers). Assay: immunoSEQ multiplex PCR; the TCRdb copy retains only in-frame clones and omits some. The data hold 130,000 or so clones, with about 74% observed a single time. Of note for this clone: Antigen: not known.

This clonotype was obtained from a woman aged 55 to 70 in good health and CMV-seronegative. Sequenced material: PBMCs.

This chain's CDR3 is CASSLSQSYQETQYF. The CDR3 coding sequence is TGTGCCAGCAGCTTAAGTCAGTCGTACCAAGAGACCCAGTACTTC. This sequence joins TRBV7-6 and TRBJ2-5; D uncertain. Trimming pared 2 bases from V and 0 bases from J, leaving 10 bases between. This CDR3 spans 15 amino acids. Germline V gene data show CDR1 as SGHVS and CDR2 as FNYEAQ.